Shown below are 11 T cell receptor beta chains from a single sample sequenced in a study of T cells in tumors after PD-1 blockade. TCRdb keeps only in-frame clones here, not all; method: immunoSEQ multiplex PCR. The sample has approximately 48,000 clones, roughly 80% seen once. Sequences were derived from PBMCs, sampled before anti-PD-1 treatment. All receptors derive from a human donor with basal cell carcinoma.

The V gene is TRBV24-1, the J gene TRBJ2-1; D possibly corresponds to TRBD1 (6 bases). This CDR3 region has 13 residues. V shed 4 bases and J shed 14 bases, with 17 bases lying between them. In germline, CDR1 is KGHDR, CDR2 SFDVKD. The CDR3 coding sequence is TGTGCCACCAGTGACTCCGGGACAATCGTCAAGTTCTTC. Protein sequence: CATSDSGTIVKFF.

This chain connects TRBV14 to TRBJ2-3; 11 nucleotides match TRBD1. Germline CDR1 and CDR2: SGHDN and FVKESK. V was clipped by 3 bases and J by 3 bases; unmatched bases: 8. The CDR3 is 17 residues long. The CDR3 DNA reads TGTGCCAGCAGCCAGCTGCCTGGGACAGGGGGTACAGATACGCAGTATTTT. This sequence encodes CASSQLPGTGGTDTQYF.

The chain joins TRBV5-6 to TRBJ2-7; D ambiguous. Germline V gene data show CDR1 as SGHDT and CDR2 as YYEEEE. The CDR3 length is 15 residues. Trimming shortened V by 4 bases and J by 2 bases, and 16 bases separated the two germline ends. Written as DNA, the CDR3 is TGTGCCAGCAGCACCACTCGGCAGTACACCTACGAGCAGTACTTC. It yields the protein CASSTTRQYTYEQYF.

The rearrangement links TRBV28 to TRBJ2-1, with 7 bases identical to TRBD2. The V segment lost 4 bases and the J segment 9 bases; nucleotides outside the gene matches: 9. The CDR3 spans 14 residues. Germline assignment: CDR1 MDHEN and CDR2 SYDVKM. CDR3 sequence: CASSSPVPGGEQFF. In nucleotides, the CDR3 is TGTGCCAGCAGTTCTCCGGTCCCGGGGGGTGAGCAGTTCTTC.

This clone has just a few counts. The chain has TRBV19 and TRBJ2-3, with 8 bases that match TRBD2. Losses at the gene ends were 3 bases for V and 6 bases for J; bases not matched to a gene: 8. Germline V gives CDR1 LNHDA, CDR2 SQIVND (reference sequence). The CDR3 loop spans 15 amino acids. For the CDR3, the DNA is TGTGCCAGTAGTATTGTAAGCGGGGGATTTGATACGCAGTATTTT. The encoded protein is CASSIVSGGFDTQYF.

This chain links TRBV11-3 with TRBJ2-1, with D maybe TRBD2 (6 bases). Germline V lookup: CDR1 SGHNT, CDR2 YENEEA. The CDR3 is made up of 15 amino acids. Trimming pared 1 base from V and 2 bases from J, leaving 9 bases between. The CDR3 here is CASSLAGETYNEQFF. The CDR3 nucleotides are TGTGCCAGCAGCTTAGCGGGGGAAACCTACAATGAGCAGTTCTTC.

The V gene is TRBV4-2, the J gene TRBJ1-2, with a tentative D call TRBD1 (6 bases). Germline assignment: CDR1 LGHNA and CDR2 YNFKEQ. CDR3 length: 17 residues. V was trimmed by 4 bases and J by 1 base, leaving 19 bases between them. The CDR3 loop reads CASSPPRGGGDNYGYTF. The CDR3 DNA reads TGTGCCAGCAGCCCGCCCCGTGGGGGCGGAGATAACTATGGCTACACCTTC.

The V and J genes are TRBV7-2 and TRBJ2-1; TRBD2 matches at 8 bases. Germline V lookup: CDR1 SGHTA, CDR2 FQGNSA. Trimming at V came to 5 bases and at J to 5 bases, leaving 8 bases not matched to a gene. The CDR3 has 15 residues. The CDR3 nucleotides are TGTGCCAGCAGCGGCCGGGGGGGGGCCCACAATGAGCAGTTCTTC. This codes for CASSGRGGAHNEQFF.

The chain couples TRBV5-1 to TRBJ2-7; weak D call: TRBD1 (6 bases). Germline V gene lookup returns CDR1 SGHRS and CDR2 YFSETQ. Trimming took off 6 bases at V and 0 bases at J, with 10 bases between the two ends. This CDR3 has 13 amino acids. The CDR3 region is CASNRDTSYEQYF. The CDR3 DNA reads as TGCGCCAGCAACAGGGACACCTCCTACGAGCAGTACTTC.

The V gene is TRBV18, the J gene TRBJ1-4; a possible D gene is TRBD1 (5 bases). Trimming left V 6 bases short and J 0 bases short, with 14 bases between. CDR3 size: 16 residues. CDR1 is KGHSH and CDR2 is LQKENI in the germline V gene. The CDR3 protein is CASSPGTGATNEKLFF. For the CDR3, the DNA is TGTGCCAGCTCCCCCGGGACGGGAGCAACTAATGAAAAACTGTTTTTT.

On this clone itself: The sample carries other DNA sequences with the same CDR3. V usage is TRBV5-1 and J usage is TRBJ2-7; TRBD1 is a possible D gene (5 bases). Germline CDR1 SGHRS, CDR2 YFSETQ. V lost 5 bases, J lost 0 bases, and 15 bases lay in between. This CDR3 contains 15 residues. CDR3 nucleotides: TGCGCCAGCAGTTCTTCAGGGTATTTCTCCTACGAGCAGTACTTC. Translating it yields CASSSSGYFSYEQYF.